This is a list of T cell receptor beta chains from one sample in a study of blood T cell repertoires in COVID-19. Repertoires were generated with immunoSEQ multiplex PCR, while TCRdb's copy carries only in-frame clones and drops some. Altogether about 400,000 clones are present, roughly 88% being singletons, with the ten largest covering over 2%. The specimen was PBMCs or T cells enriched from blood (not recorded which). The receptor source for this set is a woman aged 40 to 50 with acute COVID-19. Each CDR3 is given without its conserved first and last residue. A D gene is named only where the DNA matches it firmly. The size entry is marked missing in some rows and otherwise reads once, few, many or a size class.

>-|TRBV10-2|TRBD1
ASSGLPRTGTGADGYT
>-|TRBV18|TRBD1
ASSPGTGSYEQY
>-|TRBV2|-
ASSEGQDQPQH
>-|TRBV5-6|TRBD1
ASSLQGSTKDTQY
>-|TRBV15|TRBD1
ATSRDATGSSQNYGYT
>-|TRBV20-1|-
SASAGLSGNTIY
>-|TRBV7-9|TRBD1
ASSLNRQGVGGPQH
>-|TRBV5-5|TRBD2
ASSFSGGAGPTQY
>few|TRBV5-1|-
ASSLGVGYGYT
>-|TRBV12-3/TRBV12-4|-
ASMGGNEQF
>-|TRBV5-1|-
ASSLHNRAFNSPLH
>-|TRBV4-2|TRBD2
ASSQVQPTSGGAYEQF
>-|TRBV5-4|-
ASSLAGSNYGYT
>few|TRBV11-2|TRBD1
ASSYETGASYEQY
>-|TRBV5-1|TRBD2
ASSLVAGGEQF